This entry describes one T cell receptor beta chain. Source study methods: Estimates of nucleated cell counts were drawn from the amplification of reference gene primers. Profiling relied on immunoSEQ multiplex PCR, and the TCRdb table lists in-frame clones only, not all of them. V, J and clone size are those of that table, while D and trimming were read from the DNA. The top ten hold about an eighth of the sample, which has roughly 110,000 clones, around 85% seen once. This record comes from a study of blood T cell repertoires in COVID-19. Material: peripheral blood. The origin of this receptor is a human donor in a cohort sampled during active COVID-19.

CDR3 loop: CASSQDLSGSYSNQPQHF. The DNA for the CDR3 is TGCGCCAGCAGCCAAGATCTGAGTGGTAGCTATAGCAATCAGCCCCAGCATTTT. This chain uses TRBV4-1 with TRBJ1-5; D call uncertain. CDR3 length equals 18 residues. Trimming stripped 0 bases from V and 0 bases from J, with 15 bases between. CDR1 MGHRA and CDR2 YSYEKL come from the germline V gene.